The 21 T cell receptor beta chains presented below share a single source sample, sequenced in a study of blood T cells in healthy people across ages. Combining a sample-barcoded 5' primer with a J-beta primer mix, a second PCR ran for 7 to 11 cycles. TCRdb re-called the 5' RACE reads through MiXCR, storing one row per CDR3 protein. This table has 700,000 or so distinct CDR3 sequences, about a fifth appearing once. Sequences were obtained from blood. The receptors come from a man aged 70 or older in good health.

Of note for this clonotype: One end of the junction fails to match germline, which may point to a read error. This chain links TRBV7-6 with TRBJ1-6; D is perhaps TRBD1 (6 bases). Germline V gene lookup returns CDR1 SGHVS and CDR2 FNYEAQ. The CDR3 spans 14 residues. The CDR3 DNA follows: TGTGCCAGCAGCGACGACAGGAGTAATTCGCCCCTCCACTTT. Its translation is CASSDDRSNSPLHF.

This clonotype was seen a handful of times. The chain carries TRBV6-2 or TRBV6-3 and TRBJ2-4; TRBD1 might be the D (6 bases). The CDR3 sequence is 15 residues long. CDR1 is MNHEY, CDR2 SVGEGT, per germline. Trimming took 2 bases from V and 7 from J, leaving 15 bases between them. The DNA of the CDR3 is TGTGCCAGCAGTTACCCGTCAGGGGTGTGGAACATTCAGTACTTC. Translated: CASSYPSGVWNIQYF.

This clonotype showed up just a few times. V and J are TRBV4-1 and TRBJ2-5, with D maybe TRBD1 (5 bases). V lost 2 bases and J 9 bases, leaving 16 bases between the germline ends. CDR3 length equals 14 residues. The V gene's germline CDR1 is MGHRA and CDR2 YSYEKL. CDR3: CASSQKLWVRAQYF. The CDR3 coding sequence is TGCGCCAGCAGCCAAAAGCTGTGGGTCAGGGCCCAGTACTTC.

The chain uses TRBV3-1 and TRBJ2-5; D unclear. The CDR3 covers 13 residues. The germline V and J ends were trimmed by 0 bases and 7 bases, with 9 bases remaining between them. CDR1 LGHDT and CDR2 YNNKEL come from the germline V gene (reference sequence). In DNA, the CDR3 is TGTGCCAGCAGCCAAGACTGGAAGAGGACCCAGTACTTC. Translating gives CASSQDWKRTQYF.

Here the CDR3 DNA reads TGTGCCAGCAGTTCAGCGGGCGCAGGCTCCTACGAGCAGTACGTC. Encoded protein: CASSSAGAGSYEQYV. J is TRBJ2-7 and V is TRBV6-2 or TRBV6-3; D possibly corresponds to TRBD2 (6 bases). The CDR3 sequence is 15 residues long. V was clipped by 4 bases and J by 0 bases, with 13 bases between them. Germline loops: CDR1 MNHEY, CDR2 SVGEGT.

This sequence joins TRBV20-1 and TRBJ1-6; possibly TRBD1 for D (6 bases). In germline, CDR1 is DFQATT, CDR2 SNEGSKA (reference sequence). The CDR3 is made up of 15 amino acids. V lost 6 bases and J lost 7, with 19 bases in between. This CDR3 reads CSAPGDLGANSPLHF. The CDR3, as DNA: TGCAGTGCCCCGGGGGATCTGGGGGCGAATTCACCCCTCCACTTT.

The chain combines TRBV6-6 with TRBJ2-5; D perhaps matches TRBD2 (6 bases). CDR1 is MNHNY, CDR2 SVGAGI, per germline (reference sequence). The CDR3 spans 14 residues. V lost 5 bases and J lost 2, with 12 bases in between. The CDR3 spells CASSLTSRQETQYF. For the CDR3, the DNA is TGTGCCAGCAGTCTTACTAGCAGACAAGAGACCCAGTACTTC.

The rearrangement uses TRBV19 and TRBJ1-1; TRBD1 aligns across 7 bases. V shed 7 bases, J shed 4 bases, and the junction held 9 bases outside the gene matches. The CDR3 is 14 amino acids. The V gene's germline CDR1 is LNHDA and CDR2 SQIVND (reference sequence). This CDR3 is CASNPRQGGTEAFF. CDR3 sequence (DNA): TGTGCCAGTAATCCCCGACAGGGTGGCACTGAAGCTTTCTTT.

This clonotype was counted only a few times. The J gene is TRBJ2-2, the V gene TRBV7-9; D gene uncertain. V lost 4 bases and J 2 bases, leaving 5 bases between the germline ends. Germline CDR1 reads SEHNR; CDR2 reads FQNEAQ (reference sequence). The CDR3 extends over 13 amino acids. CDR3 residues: CASSSVNTGELFF. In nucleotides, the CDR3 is TGTGCCAGCAGCTCCGTAAACACCGGGGAGCTGTTTTTT. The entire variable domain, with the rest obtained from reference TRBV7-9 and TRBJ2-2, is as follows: DTGVSQNPRHKITKRGQNVTFRCDPISEHNRLYWYRQTLGQGPEFLTYFQNEAQLEKSRLLSDRFSAERPKGSFSTLEIQRTEQGDSAMYLCASSSVNTGELFFGEGSRLTVL.

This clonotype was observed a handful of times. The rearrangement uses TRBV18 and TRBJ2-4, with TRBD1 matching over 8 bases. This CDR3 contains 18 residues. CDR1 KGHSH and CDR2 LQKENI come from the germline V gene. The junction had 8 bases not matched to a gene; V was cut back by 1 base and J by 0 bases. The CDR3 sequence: CASSPLSTGVLAKNIQYF. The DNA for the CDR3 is TGTGCCAGCTCACCACTTTCGACAGGGGTCTTAGCCAAAAACATTCAGTACTTC.

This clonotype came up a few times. The CDR3 coding sequence is TGTGCCACCAGCAGAGATCTCACCCATCCAGGCACAGATACGCAGTATTTT. It codes for CATSRDLTHPGTDTQYF. The chain joins TRBV15 to TRBJ2-3; D is unresolved. The CDR3 runs to 17 residues. Trimming removed 0 bases at V and 1 base at J, with 14 bases between. From germline, CDR1 is LNHNV and CDR2 YYDKDF (reference sequence).

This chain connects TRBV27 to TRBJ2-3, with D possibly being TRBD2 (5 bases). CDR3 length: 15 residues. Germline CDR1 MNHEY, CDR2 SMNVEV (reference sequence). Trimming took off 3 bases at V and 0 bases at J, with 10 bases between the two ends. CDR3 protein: CASSFLAPSTDTQYF. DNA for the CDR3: TGTGCCAGCAGTTTCCTAGCACCTAGCACAGATACGCAGTATTTT.

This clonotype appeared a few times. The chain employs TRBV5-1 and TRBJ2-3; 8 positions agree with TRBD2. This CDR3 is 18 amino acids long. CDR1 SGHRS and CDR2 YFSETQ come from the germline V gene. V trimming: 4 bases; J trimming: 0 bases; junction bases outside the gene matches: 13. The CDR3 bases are TGCGCCAGCAGCCCCCGTTTTAGCGGGGTGACTAGCACAGATACGCAGTATTTT. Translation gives CASSPRFSGVTSTDTQYF.

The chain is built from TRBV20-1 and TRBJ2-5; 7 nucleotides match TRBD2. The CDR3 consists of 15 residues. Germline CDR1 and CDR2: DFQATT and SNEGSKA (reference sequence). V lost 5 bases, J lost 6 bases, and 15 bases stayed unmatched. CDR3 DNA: TGCAGTGCTCCAGCTGGGCGGGAGTTTAAAAAGACCCAGTACTTC. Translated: CSAPAGREFKKTQYF.

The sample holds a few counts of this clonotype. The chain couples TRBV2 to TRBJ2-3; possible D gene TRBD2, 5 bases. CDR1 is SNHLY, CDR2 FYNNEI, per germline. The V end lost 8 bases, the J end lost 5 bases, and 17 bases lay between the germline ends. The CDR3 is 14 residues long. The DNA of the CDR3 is TGTGCCAGCCTGCCCGGGCTAGCCCAAGATACGCAGTATTTT. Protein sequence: CASLPGLAQDTQYF.

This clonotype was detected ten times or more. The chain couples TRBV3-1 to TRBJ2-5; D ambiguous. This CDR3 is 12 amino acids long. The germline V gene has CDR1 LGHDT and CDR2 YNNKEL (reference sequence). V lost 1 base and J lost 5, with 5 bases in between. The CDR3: CASSQVWETQYF. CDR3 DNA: TGTGCCAGCAGCCAAGTCTGGGAGACCCAGTACTTC.

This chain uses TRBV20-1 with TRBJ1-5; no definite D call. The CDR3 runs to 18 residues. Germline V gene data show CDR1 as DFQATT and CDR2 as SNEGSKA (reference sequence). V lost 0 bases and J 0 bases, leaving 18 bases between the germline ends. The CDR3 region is CSARDQDRLGYSNQPQHF. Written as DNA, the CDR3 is TGCAGTGCTAGAGATCAGGACCGGTTAGGCTATAGCAATCAGCCCCAGCATTTT.

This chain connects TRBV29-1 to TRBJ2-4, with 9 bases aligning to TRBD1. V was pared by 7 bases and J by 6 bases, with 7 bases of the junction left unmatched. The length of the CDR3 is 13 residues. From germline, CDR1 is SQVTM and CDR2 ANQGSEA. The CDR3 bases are TGCAGCGCGAACAGGGGGCGCGGAAACATTCAGTACTTC. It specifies CSANRGRGNIQYF.

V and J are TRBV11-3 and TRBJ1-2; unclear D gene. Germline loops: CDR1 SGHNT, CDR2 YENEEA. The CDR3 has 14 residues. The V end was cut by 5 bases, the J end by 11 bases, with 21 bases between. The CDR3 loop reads CASSQRRGTAAYTF. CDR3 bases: TGTGCCAGCAGCCAGAGACGTGGAACGGCCGCTTACACCTTC.

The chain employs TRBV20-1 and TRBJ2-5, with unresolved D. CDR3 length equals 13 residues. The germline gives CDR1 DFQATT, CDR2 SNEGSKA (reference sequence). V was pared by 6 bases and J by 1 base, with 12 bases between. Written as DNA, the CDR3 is TGCAGTGCCGGGCCCGGAGTCCAAGAGACCCAGTACTTC. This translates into CSAGPGVQETQYF.

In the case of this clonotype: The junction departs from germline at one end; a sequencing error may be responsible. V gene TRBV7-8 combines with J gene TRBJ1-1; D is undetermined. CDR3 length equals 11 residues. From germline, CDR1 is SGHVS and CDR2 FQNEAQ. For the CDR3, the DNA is TGTGCCGGCAGCTCTTACACTGAAGCTTTCTTT. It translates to CAGSSYTEAFF.